This is a list of T cell receptor beta chains from one sample in a study of cytomegalovirus exposure and HLA in healthy donors. Data came from immunoSEQ multiplex PCR; TCRdb stores just in-frame clones and leaves some out. The sample includes around 150,000 clones, approximately 71% of them seen just once. Sequencing input: PBMCs. These receptors originate from a male donor in good health and CMV-seronegative. Each CDR3 is given without its conserved first and last residue. The D gene is left open where the match is weak.

CDR3 protein,V gene,CDR3 length,D gene,J gene
AISEQAGEQY,TRBV10-3,10,-,TRBJ2-7
ASSEEEGAGYEQY,TRBV6-1,13,-,TRBJ2-7
ASSYDRGDTEAF,TRBV6-5,12,TRBD1,TRBJ1-1
ASSPGLLYT,TRBV5-1,9,-,TRBJ1-2
ASRPAVNEKLF,TRBV19,11,-,TRBJ1-4
ASSSPSSGNTIY,TRBV7-8,12,-,TRBJ1-3
ASSLARPASSYNEQF,TRBV27,15,-,TRBJ2-1
ASSRTGGARTEAF,TRBV5-5,13,TRBD1,TRBJ1-1
ASSGEEGKLVYEQY,TRBV6-1,14,-,TRBJ2-7
ASSPGLAGNEQF,TRBV19,12,TRBD2,TRBJ2-1
ASSPSGGVTEAF,TRBV6-4,12,-,TRBJ1-1